Presented here are 10 T cell receptor beta chains from one specimen sequenced in a study of T cells in Graves' hyperthyroidism and ophthalmopathy. RNA transcripts served as the template for amplifying TCR beta CDR3 regions. The HTBI primer set was used in a first-round RT-PCR of the TCR CDR3. One entry per CDR3 protein, called by TCRdb with MiXCR from the multiplex PCR reads. The profile shows fewer than 650,000 distinct CDR3 sequences, about 15% of them singletons. Sequencing was performed on blood. The receptors shown here come from a woman in her thirties or forties with Graves' ophthalmopathy.

This clonotype was detected only a few times. The chain uses TRBV6-5 and TRBJ2-5, with D possibly being TRBD2 (5 bases). V gave up 2 bases and J gave up 5 bases, with 21 bases separating them. Germline CDR1 reads MNHEY; CDR2 reads SVGAGI. The CDR3 sequence is 17 residues long. Here the CDR3 DNA reads TGTGCCAGCAGTTACCCCACGTTGACGGGAAGAGGGGAGACCCAGTACTTC. Translation gives CASSYPTLTGRGETQYF.

The rearrangement uses TRBV28 and TRBJ2-7; 8 bases are a match to TRBD2. With 10 bases clipped from V and 7 bases from J, the junction kept 9 bases outside the gene matches. Germline CDR1 reads MDHEN; CDR2 reads SYDVKM. This CDR3 has 12 amino acids. DNA of the CDR3: TGTGCCACCGATAGCGGGAAACATGAGCAGTACTTC. Protein sequence: CATDSGKHEQYF.

This clonotype was counted at least ten times. The junction and the germline gene differ at one end; a read error may be behind it. The V gene is TRBV28, the J gene TRBJ2-7; 7 bases line up with TRBD1. Germline CDR1 reads MDHEN; CDR2 reads SYDVKM. The CDR3 spans 18 residues. CDR3 DNA sequence: TGTGCCAGCAGAGGACAGGCAACCGGACGATCTCGGGTCTACGGGCAGTACTTC. Protein: CASRGQATGRSRVYGQYF.

The V gene is TRBV28, the J gene TRBJ2-7, with 8 bases identical to TRBD2. This CDR3 has 15 amino acids. Unmatched junction bases numbered 5, after V lost 3 bases and J lost 1 base. The germline V gene has CDR1 MDHEN and CDR2 SYDVKM. The CDR3 region is CASSLLTSGSYEQYF. For the CDR3, the DNA is TGTGCCAGCAGTTTGTTAACTAGCGGTTCCTACGAGCAGTACTTC.

As for this clonotype: At one end the junction does not follow the germline gene, possibly because of a read error. The chain joins TRBV2 to TRBJ2-7; 10 nucleotides align to TRBD2. The CDR3 is 14 amino acids. Looked up from germline, CDR1 is SNHLY and CDR2 is FYNNEI. The CDR3 DNA reads TGTGCCAGCAGTGAAACTAGCGGGATGTACGAGCAGTGCTTC. Protein sequence: CASSETSGMYEQCF.

The table lists this clonotype with many counts. The chain recombines TRBV10-3 with TRBJ1-1, with D perhaps matching TRBD1 (6 bases). CDR3 length: 13 amino acids. V was clipped by 7 bases and J by 0 bases, with 9 bases between them. From germline, CDR1 is ENHRY and CDR2 SYGVKD. The CDR3: CAIKGDVNTEAFF. The CDR3 coding sequence is TGTGCCATCAAGGGGGACGTGAACACTGAAGCTTTCTTT.

Of note for this clonotype: A read error may be the cause here, since a much bigger clone is one base away. The V gene is TRBV6-5, the J gene TRBJ2-5, with TRBD2 as a possible D gene (6 bases). The V end was cut by 4 bases, the J end by 5 bases, with 17 bases between. This CDR3 comprises 15 residues. In germline, CDR1 is MNHEY, CDR2 SVGAGI. The CDR3 sequence is CASSSTTRRPETQYF. For the CDR3, the DNA is TGTGCCAGCAGTTCTACGACTAGGCGGCCGGAGACCCAGTACTTC.

This clonotype was observed many times. The chain has TRBV6-5 and TRBJ1-1, with D uncertain. The CDR3 is 14 residues long. Trimming left V 2 bases short and J 1 base short, with 8 bases between. Germline values: CDR1 MNHEY, CDR2 SVGAGI. In nucleotides, the CDR3 is TGTGCCAGCAGTTACGAGGCCCCGAACACTGAAGCTTTCTTT. It codes for CASSYEAPNTEAFF.

This clonotype was counted many times. The rearrangement uses TRBV30 and TRBJ1-2, with 8 bases lining up with TRBD1. This CDR3 region has 12 residues. Trimming cost V 5 bases and J 6 bases; bases outside gene matches: 5. CDR1 and CDR2 (germline): GTSNPN, SVGIG (reference sequence). CDR3 coding DNA: TGTGCCTGGGGCAGGGGGCTCCATGGCTACACCTTC. Translation: CAWGRGLHGYTF.

This clonotype has at least ten counts. This chain joins TRBV30 and TRBJ2-7; 10 nucleotides line up with TRBD2. The CDR3 is 14 amino acids. V lost 2 bases and J lost 3; bases outside the gene matches: 4. The germline V gene encodes CDR1 GTSNPN and CDR2 SVGIG (reference sequence). The CDR3 protein is CAWSPGLANYEQYF. In nucleotides, the CDR3 is TGTGCCTGGAGTCCGGGACTAGCGAACTACGAGCAGTACTTC.